The clone carrying this T cell receptor beta chain was seen many times. This CDR3 is 15 amino acids long. From germline, CDR1 is MGHRA and CDR2 YSYEKL. Unmatched junction bases numbered 7, after V lost 2 bases and J lost 5 bases. This sample was included in a study of T cells in Graves' hyperthyroidism and ophthalmopathy. Overall study: The initial diagnosis was the point when peripheral blood was collected, ahead of any treatment.

PBMCs were collected from a roughly 10 ml volume of fresh peripheral blood. RNA transcripts yielded amplified TCR beta CDR3 regions. The HTBI set primed first-round TCR CDR3 RT-PCR. TCRdb itself ran the multiplex PCR reads through MiXCR, one entry per CDR3 protein. This table has around 290,000 distinct CDR3 sequences, approximately 12% appearing once. The chain carries TRBV4-1 and TRBJ2-5, with 8 bases identical to TRBD2. Input material: blood. The TCR comes from a woman aged 25-40 years with Graves' hyperthyroidism that later progressed to Graves' ophthalmopathy. The CDR3 DNA reads as TGCGCCAGCAGCCAATTCCCGGGAGGGGTGGAGACCCAGTACTTC. It codes for CASSQFPGGVETQYF.